These T cell receptor beta chains were read from a single sample in a study of monozygotic twins with inflammatory bowel disease. TCRdb re-analyzed the 5' RACE reads; it lists each CDR3 protein once, without DNA. The table lists 150,000 to 200,000 distinct CDR3 sequences. Material: blood. Receptors originate from a human donor with ulcerative colitis or Crohn's disease, or a healthy co-twin of an affected twin (not recorded which). CDR3s include the opening cysteine and the closing phenylalanine or tryptophan.

TRBV6-5	TRBJ1-2	CASSYSRGDYGYTF
TRBV29-1	TRBJ2-7	CSVEGRPYEQYF
TRBV7-9	TRBJ2-3	CASSPGTKGDTQYF
TRBV7-2	TRBJ1-2	CASSLALRWAGPTYGYTF
TRBV20-1	TRBJ2-4	CSAPTSGSERVKNIQYF
TRBV30	TRBJ1-3	CAWSTRQRSGNTIYF
TRBV12-3/TRBV12-4	TRBJ2-1	CASSSGTEDNEQFF
TRBV12-3/TRBV12-4	TRBJ2-1	CASSAYRGLGNEQFF
TRBV7-2	TRBJ1-2	CASSSVTGAYGYTF
TRBV6-1	TRBJ1-6	CASSEALLDSPLHF
TRBV12-3/TRBV12-4	TRBJ2-7	CASSPQAGGPRQYF
TRBV4-1	TRBJ2-3	CASSPYPQGIGPNTDTQYF
TRBV9	TRBJ2-2	CASSIDYTGELFF
TRBV5-1	TRBJ2-2	CASSLAAGTGTTGELFF
TRBV5-6	TRBJ2-3	CASTRSGTDTQYF
TRBV29-1	TRBJ1-1	CSVNGVNTEAFF
TRBV11-1	TRBJ2-5	CASRFAGEETQYF
TRBV7-8	TRBJ2-3	CASSLGHRGADTQYF
TRBV5-1	TRBJ2-6	CASTWTLTSGANVLTF
TRBV2	TRBJ1-1	CASRRGAQPNTEAFF
TRBV20-1	TRBJ1-6	CSAGQRFNSPLHF
TRBV2	TRBJ2-1	CASSADERGGFEQFF
TRBV12-3/TRBV12-4	TRBJ1-2	CASSLSGSGYTF
TRBV4-2	TRBJ2-1	CASSQQAGGSYNEQFF
TRBV12-3/TRBV12-4	TRBJ2-1	CASRATSGSYNEQFF
TRBV5-1	TRBJ1-4	CASSHSDGLPEKLFF
TRBV28	TRBJ2-2	CASSSAEGENTGELFF
TRBV5-1	TRBJ2-5	CASSLAGSGGETQYF
TRBV28	TRBJ2-5	CASSEQETQYF
TRBV30	TRBJ1-6	CAWSLGADNSPLHF
TRBV28	TRBJ1-5	CASSFWGGREFRGQPQHF
TRBV19	TRBJ2-2	CASSIYANTGELFF
TRBV4-3	TRBJ2-7	CASSQVISGSYSYEQYF
TRBV20-1	TRBJ2-3	CSATTGRESTDTQYF
TRBV15	TRBJ2-3	CATSRGLAGYLKDTQYF
TRBV29-1	TRBJ2-1	CSVRTSGSYNEQFF
TRBV20-1	TRBJ2-7	CSAPRGALYEQYF
TRBV11-2	TRBJ1-2	CASRQTTGTQTGYTF
TRBV12-3/TRBV12-4	TRBJ1-5	CASSFGHQPQHF
TRBV18	TRBJ1-5	CASSWGSDQPQHF
TRBV5-1	TRBJ2-5	CASSLSRGGRETQYF
TRBV7-2	TRBJ1-5	CASSRDSRTQPQHF
TRBV20-1	TRBJ2-5	CSAGDGSETQYF
TRBV5-5	TRBJ1-1	CASSFMGGDGTEAFF
TRBV7-8	TRBJ2-1	CASSRLSGTYNEQFF
TRBV18	TRBJ2-2	CASSSSGTPNTGELFF
TRBV5-1	TRBJ2-6	CASSLGSSGANVLTF
TRBV18	TRBJ2-5	CASSLGLQETQYF
TRBV20-1	TRBJ1-2	CSALGRRGYGYTF
TRBV28	TRBJ1-5	CASSHPSGMDQPQHF
TRBV20-1	TRBJ2-3	CSANPRDGPTDTQYF
TRBV7-2	TRBJ2-1	CASSFRTGQYNEQFF
TRBV6-1	TRBJ2-1	CASSDRNNEQFF
TRBV5-1	TRBJ2-3	CASSPGLDASTDTQYF
TRBV6-1	TRBJ2-3	CASNPRGWGTDTQYF
TRBV11-2	TRBJ2-2	CASSLESLASTGELFF
TRBV20-1	TRBJ1-5	CSASTPGGVNQPQHF